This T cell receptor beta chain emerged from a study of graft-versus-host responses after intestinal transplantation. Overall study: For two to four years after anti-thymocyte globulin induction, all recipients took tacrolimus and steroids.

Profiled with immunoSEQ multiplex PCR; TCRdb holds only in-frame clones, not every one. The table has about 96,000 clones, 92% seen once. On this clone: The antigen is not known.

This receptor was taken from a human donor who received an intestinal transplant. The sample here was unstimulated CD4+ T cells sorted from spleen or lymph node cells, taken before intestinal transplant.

CDR3 DNA sequence: TGCGCCAGCAGCCAAGTAAGGCGGGCACAGCCCCAGCATTTT. Translation: CASSQVRRAQPQHF. The chain carries TRBV4-1 and TRBJ1-5; D is unresolved. The germline V gene encodes CDR1 MGHRA and CDR2 YSYEKL. V gave up 1 base and J gave up 7 bases, with 11 bases separating them. The CDR3 spans 14 residues.